The sequence of this TCR beta chain was determined in a study of T cells in localized non-small cell lung cancer. Germline values: CDR1 GTSNPN, CDR2 SVGIG (reference sequence). This CDR3 contains 14 residues. The J segment lost 4 bases and the V segment lost 5 bases, leaving 10 bases of the junction unmatched. This clone was seen just once. Its cognate antigen is unknown. Notes on the study in general: Maximal T cell clonality occurred in uninvolved adjacent lung, with tumor ranking below it. Increased T cell density in blood showed an association with longer overall survival. Since sequencing was restricted to only one region of the tumor, intratumor heterogeneity remains a possibility.

Method: immunoSEQ multiplex PCR; TCRdb's copy keeps in-frame clones and lacks some. This sample has more than 25,000 clones; approximately 78% occur once, and the top ten carry about 4%. This sequence originates from a woman aged 35 to 70 with stage I lung adenocarcinoma. The sample consisted of peripheral blood, taken before any cancer treatment. The chain is built from TRBV30 and TRBJ1-1; TRBD1 matches 7 bases. This chain's CDR3 is CAWGRGGPITEAFF. In DNA, the CDR3 is TGTGCCTGGGGACGAGGGGGCCCCATCACTGAAGCTTTCTTT.